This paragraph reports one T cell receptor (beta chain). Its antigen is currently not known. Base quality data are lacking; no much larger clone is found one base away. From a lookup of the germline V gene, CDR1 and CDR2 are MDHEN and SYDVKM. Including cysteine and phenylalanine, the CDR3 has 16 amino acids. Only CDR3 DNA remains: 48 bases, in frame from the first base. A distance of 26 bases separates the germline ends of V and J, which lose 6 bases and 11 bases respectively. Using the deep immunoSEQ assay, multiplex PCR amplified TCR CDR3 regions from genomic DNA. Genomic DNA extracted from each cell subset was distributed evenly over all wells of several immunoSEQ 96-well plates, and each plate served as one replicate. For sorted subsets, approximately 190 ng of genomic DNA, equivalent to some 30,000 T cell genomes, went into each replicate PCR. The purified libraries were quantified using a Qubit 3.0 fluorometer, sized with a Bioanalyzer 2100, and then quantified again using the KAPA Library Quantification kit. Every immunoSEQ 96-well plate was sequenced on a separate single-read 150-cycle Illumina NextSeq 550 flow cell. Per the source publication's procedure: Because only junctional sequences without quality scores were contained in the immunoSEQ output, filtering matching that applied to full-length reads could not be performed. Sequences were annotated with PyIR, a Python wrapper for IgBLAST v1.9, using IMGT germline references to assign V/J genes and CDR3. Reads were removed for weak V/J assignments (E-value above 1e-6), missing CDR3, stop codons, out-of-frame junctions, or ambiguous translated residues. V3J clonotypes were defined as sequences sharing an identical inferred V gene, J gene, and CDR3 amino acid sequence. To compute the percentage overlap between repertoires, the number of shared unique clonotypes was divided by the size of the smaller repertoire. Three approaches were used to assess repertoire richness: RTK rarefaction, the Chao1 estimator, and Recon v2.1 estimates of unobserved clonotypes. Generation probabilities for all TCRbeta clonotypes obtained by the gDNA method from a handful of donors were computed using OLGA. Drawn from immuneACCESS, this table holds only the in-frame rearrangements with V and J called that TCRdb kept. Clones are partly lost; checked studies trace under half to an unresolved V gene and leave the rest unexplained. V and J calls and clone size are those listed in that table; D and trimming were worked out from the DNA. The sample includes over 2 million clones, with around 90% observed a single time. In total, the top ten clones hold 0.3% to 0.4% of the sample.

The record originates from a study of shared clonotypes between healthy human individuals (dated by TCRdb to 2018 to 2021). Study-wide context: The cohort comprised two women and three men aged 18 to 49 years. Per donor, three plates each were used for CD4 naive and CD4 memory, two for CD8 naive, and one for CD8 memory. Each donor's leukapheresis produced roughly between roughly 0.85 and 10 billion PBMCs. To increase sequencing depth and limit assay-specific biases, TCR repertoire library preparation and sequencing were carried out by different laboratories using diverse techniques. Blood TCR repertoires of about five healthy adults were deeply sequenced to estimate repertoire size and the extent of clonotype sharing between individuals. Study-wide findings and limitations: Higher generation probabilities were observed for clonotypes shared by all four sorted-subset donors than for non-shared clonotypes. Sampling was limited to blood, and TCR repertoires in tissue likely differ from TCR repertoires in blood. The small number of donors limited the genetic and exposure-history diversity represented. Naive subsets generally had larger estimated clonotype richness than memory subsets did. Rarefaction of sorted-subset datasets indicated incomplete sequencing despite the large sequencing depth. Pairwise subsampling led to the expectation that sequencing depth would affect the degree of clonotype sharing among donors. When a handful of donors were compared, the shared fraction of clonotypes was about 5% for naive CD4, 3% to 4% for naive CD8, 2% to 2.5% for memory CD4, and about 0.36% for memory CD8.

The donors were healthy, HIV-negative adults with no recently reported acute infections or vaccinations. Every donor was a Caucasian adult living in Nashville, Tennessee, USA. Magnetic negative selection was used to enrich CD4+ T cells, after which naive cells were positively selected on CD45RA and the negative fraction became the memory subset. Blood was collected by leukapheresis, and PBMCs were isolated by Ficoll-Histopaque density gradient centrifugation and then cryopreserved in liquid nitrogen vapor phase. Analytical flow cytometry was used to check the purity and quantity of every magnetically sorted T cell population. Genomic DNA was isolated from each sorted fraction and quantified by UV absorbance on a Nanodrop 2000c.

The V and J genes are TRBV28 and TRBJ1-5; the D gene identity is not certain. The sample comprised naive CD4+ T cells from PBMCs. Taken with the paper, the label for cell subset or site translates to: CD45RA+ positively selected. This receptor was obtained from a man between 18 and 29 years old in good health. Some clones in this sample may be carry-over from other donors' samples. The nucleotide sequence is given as TGTGCCAGCAGCAATACTGACCAACCTTGGCAATCAGCCCAGCATTTT. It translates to CASSNTDQPWQSAQHF. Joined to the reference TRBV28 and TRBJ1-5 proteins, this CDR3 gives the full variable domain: DVKVTQSSRYLVKRTGEKVFLECVQDMDHENMFWYRQDPGLGLRLIYFSYDVKMKEKGDIPEGYSVSREKKERFSLILESASTNQTSMYLCASSNTDQPWQSAQHFGDGTRLSIL.